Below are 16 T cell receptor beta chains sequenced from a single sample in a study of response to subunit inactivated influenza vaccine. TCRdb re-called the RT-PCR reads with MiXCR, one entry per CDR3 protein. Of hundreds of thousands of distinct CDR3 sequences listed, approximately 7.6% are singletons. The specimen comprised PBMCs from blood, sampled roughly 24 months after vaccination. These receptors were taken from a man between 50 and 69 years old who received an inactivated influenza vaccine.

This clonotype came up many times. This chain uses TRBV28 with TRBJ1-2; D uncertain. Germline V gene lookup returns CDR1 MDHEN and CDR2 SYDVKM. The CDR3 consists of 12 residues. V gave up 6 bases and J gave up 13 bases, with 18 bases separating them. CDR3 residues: CASSVRRAIGTF. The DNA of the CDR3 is TGTGCCAGCAGCGTCCGGCGGGCAATAGGCACCTTC.

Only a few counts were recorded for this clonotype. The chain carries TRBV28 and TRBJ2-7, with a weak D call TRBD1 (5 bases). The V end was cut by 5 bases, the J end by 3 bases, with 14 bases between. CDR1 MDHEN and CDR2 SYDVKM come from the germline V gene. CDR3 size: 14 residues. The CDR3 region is CASSTGHLVYEQYF. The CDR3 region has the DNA TGTGCCAGCAGTACCGGACATTTGGTCTACGAGCAGTACTTC.

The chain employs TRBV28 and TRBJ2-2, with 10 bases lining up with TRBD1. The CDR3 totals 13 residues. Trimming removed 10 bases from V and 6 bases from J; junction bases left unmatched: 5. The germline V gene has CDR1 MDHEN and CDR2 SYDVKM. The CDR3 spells CAIGTGVSGELFF. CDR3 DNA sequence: TGTGCCATCGGGACAGGGGTTTCCGGGGAGCTGTTTTTT.

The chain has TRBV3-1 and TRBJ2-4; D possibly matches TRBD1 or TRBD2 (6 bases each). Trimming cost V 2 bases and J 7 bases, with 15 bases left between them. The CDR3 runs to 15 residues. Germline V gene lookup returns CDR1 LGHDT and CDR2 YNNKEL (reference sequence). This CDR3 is CASSQRGDGRNIQYF. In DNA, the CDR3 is TGTGCCAGCAGCCAAAGGGGGGACGGGCGGAACATTCAGTACTTC.

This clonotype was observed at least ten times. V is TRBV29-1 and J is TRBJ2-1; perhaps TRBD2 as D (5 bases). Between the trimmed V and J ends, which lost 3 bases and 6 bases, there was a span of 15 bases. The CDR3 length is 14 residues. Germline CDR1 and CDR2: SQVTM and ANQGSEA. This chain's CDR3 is CSVDYVGVGNEQFF. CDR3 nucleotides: TGCAGCGTTGATTATGTGGGAGTTGGCAATGAGCAGTTCTTC.

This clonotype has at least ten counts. The CDR3 DNA reads as TGCGCCAGCAGCTTGGGACCCTATGGCAATCAGCCCCAGCATTTT. It specifies CASSLGPYGNQPQHF. The rearrangement links TRBV5-1 to TRBJ1-5; D unresolved. The CDR3 consists of 15 residues. Between the trimmed V and J ends, which lost 0 bases and 2 bases, there was a span of 9 bases. Germline V gives CDR1 SGHRS, CDR2 YFSETQ.

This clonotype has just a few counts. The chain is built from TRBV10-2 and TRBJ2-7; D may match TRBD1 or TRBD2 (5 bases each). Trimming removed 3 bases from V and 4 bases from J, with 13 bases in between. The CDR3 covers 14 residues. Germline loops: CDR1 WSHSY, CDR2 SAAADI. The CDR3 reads CASSETLGDYEQYF. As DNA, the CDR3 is TGCGCCAGCAGTGAAACCCTGGGGGATTACGAGCAGTACTTC.

CDR3 loop: CATSDKSLAGFYNEQFF. The DNA for the CDR3 is TGTGCCACCAGTGACAAAAGTCTAGCGGGCTTTTACAATGAGCAGTTCTTC. V is TRBV24-1 and J is TRBJ2-1; 8 nucleotides align to TRBD2. Unmatched junction bases numbered 11, after V lost 4 bases and J lost 4 bases. The CDR3 spans 17 residues. Germline lookup yields CDR1 KGHDR and CDR2 SFDVKD.

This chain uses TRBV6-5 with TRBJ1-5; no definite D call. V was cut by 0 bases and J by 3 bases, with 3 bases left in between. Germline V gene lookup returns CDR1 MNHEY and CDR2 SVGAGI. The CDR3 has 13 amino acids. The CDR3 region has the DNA TGTGCCAGCAGTTACTCGCCCAATCAGCCCCAGCATTTT. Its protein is CASSYSPNQPQHF.

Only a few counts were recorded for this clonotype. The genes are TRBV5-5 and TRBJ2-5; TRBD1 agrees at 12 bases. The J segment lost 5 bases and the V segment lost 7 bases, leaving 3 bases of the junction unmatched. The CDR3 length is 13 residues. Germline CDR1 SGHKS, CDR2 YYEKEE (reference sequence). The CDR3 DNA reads TGTGCCAGCGAGGGACAGGGGGCGGAGACCCAGTACTTC. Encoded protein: CASEGQGAETQYF.

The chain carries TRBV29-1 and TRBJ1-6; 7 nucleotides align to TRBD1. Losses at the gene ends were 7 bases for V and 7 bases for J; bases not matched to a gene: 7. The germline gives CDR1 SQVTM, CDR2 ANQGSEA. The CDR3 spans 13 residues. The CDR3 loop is CSASSGGNSPLHF. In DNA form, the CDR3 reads TGCAGCGCCTCATCAGGGGGGAATTCACCCCTCCACTTT.

CDR3 amino acids: CSVVVRSEAFF. CDR3 bases: TGCAGCGTTGTGGTCCGGTCTGAAGCTTTCTTT. The V and J genes are TRBV29-1 and TRBJ1-1; D remains unclear. Between the trimmed V and J ends, which lost 4 bases and 6 bases, there was a span of 9 bases. Germline V gene lookup returns CDR1 SQVTM and CDR2 ANQGSEA. CDR3 length: 11 amino acids.

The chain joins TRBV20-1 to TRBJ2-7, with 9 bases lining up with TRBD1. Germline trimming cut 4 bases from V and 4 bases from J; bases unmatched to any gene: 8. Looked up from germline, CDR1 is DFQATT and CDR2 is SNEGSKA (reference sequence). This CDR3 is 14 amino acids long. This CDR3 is CSAKDRGLPYEQYF. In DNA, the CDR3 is TGCAGTGCTAAGGACAGGGGTCTACCTTACGAGCAGTACTTC.

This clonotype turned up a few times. The CDR3 coding sequence is TGTGCCAGCAGTATCGGCCGGCGCCCCTACAATGAGCAGTTCTTC. This encodes CASSIGRRPYNEQFF. This chain links TRBV12-3 or TRBV12-4 with TRBJ2-1, with D hard to call. Trimming pared 5 bases from V and 2 bases from J, leaving 13 bases between. The CDR3 extends over 15 amino acids.

In DNA, the CDR3 is TGTGCCAGCCAACGGGGGTTGGAGGAGACCCAGTACTTC. Protein: CASQRGLEETQYF. The chain couples TRBV5-6 to TRBJ2-5; D possibly corresponds to TRBD2 (6 bases). The CDR3 is 13 amino acids. The V end was cut by 7 bases, the J end by 5 bases, with 15 bases between. Germline V gene sequence: CDR1 SGHDT, CDR2 YYEEEE.

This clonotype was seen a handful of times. CDR3 protein: CSVFAGQETQYF. The DNA for the CDR3 is TGCAGCGTTTTCGCAGGTCAAGAGACCCAGTACTTC. The chain combines TRBV29-1 with TRBJ2-5, with D hard to call. V lost 5 bases and J 2 bases, leaving 9 bases between the germline ends. Per germline, CDR1 SQVTM and CDR2 ANQGSEA. This CDR3 comprises 12 residues. The full variable domain, in which reference TRBV29-1 and TRBJ2-5 provide the parts outside the CDR3, is SAVISQKPSRDICQRGTSLTIQCQVDSQVTMMFWYRQQPGQSLTLIATANQGSEATYESGFVIDKFPISRPNLTFSTLTVSNMSPEDSSIYLCSVFAGQETQYFGPGTRLLVL.